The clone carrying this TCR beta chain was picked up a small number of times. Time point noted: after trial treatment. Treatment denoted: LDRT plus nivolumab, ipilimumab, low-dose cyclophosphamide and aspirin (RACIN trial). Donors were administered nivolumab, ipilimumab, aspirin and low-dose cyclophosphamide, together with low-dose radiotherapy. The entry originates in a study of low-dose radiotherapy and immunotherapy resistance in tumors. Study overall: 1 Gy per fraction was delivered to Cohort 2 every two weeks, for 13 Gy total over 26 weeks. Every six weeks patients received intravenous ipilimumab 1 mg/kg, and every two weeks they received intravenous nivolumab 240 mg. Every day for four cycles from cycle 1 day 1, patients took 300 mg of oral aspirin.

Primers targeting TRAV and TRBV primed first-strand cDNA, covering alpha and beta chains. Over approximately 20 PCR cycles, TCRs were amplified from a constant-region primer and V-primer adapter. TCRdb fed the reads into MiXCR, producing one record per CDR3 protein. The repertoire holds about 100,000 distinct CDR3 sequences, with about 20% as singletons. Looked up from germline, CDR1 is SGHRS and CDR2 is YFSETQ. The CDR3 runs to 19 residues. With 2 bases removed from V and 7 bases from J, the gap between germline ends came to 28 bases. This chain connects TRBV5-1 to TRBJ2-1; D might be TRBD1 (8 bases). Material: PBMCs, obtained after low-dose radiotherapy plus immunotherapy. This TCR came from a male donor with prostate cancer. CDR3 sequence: CASSFQGGIIGQGQNEQFF. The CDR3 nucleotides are TGCGCCAGCAGCTTCCAGGGGGGGATTATTGGACAGGGCCAAAATGAGCAGTTCTTC.